These 20 T cell receptor beta chains originate from one sample sequenced in a study of T-cell memory formation after mild COVID-19. A single record per CDR3 protein comes from TCRdb applying MiXCR to the 5' RACE reads. This sample has 250,000 to 300,000 distinct CDR3 sequences, with around 15% found just once. Source material: PBMCs or a T cell subset sorted from them (not recorded which). These receptors were collected from a man aged 18-30 years who had mild COVID-19 (a few samples of this study predate the infection). Cell type and time point are not known.

The sample holds many counts of this clonotype. The V and J genes are TRBV29-1 and TRBJ2-3; D is undetermined. Germline V gene lookup returns CDR1 SQVTM and CDR2 ANQGSEA. The CDR3 totals 16 residues. The V gene lost 5 bases and the J gene lost 0 bases, with 18 bases spanning the gap. CDR3 residues: CSVRALPDSSTDTQYF. CDR3 bases: TGCAGCGTTAGAGCCCTGCCGGATTCTAGCACAGATACGCAGTATTTT.

In its sample, this clonotype was seen a few times. The chain uses TRBV7-2 and TRBJ2-3; D is ambiguous. Between the trimmed V and J ends, which lost 5 bases and 9 bases, there was a span of 12 bases. This CDR3 region has 12 residues. CDR1 is SGHTA, CDR2 FQGNSA, per germline. CDR3 sequence (DNA): TGTGCCAGCAGCCGATTGGGTTGGACGCAGTATTTT. Its protein product is CASSRLGWTQYF.

This clonotype was seen a few times. The chain uses TRBV12-3 or TRBV12-4 and TRBJ1-2; D not resolved. Trimming removed 8 bases at V and 7 bases at J, with 11 bases between. This CDR3 is 11 amino acids long. CDR3 DNA sequence: TGTGCCAGCGCCCGGGGATTTGGCTACACCTTC. Its protein product is CASARGFGYTF.

The rearrangement links TRBV11-2 to TRBJ2-5; D gene ambiguous. Germline V gives CDR1 SGHAT, CDR2 FQNNGV. The CDR3 loop spans 13 amino acids. Trimming pared 3 bases from V and 5 bases from J, leaving 10 bases between. CDR3 bases: TGTGCCAGCAGCTTCGGAGTGATGGAGACCCAGTACTTC. Translation: CASSFGVMETQYF. Drawing the rest from reference TRBV11-2 and TRBJ2-5, the complete variable domain is EAGVAQSPRYKIIEKRQSVAFWCNPISGHATLYWYQQILGQGPKLLIQFQNNGVVDDSQLPKDRFSAERLKGVDSTLKIQPAKLEDSAVYLCASSFGVMETQYFGPGTRLLVL.

The chain employs TRBV5-6 and TRBJ1-2; D might be TRBD1 (5 bases). The CDR3 consists of 14 residues. Trimming stripped 2 bases from V and 0 bases from J, with 8 bases between. Germline loops: CDR1 SGHDT, CDR2 YYEEEE. For the CDR3, the DNA is TGTGCCAGCAGCTTACAGGATACTAACTATGGCTACACCTTC. Translated, it gives CASSLQDTNYGYTF.

The genes are TRBV6-4 and TRBJ2-1, with D tentatively TRBD2 (6 bases). Trimming shortened V by 2 bases and J by 5 bases, and 10 bases separated the two germline ends. Per the germline V gene, CDR1 is MRHNA and CDR2 is SNTAGT. This CDR3 comprises 14 residues. The CDR3 spells CASSDAGYNNEQFF. As DNA, the CDR3 is TGTGCCAGCAGTGACGCGGGGTACAACAATGAGCAGTTCTTC.

This clonotype was detected a few times. V usage is TRBV4-1 and J usage is TRBJ2-5; no clear D gene. Trimming cost V 4 bases and J 2 bases, with 8 bases left between them. Germline CDR1 and CDR2: MGHRA and YSYEKL. The CDR3 spans 13 residues. CDR3 DNA sequence: TGCGCCAGCAGCCGATTAGGGCAAGAGACCCAGTACTTC. Encoded protein: CASSRLGQETQYF.

This chain joins TRBV4-3 and TRBJ1-2; 8 bases match TRBD1. The V and J ends lost 1 base and 7 bases, in that order; junction bases with no gene match: 2. Germline loops: CDR1 LGHNA, CDR2 YSLEER. The CDR3 has 13 residues. In DNA form, the CDR3 reads TGCGCCAGCAGCCAAGCGGACAGGGCTGGCTACACCTTC. Its protein is CASSQADRAGYTF.

This clonotype has more than one count but fewer than ten. The chain has TRBV5-1 and TRBJ2-7; TRBD1 matches at 10 bases. Germline trimming cut 4 bases from V and 2 bases from J; bases unmatched to any gene: 6. This CDR3 spans 15 amino acids. CDR1 is SGHRS, CDR2 YFSETQ, per germline. Here the CDR3 DNA reads TGCGCCAGCAGCGCGGGACAGGGGATAACCTACGAGCAGTACTTC. Its translation is CASSAGQGITYEQYF. The variable domain in full, with the rest retrieved from reference TRBV5-1 and TRBJ2-7, is KAGVTQTPRYLIKTRGQQVTLSCSPISGHRSVSWYQQTPGQGLQFLFEYFSETQRNKGNFPGRFSGRQFSNSRSEMNVSTLELGDSALYLCASSAGQGITYEQYFGPGTRLTVT.

The chain links TRBV7-8 to TRBJ2-1, with D possibly TRBD1 on 6 matching bases. Germline CDR1 reads SGHVS; CDR2 reads FQNEAQ. V was trimmed by 3 bases and J by 7 bases, leaving 16 bases between them. The length of the CDR3 is 15 residues. DNA of the CDR3: TGTGCCAGCAGCTTCCGGGACACAAGGGCGAATGAGCAGTTCTTC. Its protein product is CASSFRDTRANEQFF.

The chain has TRBV24-1 and TRBJ1-1; tentative D call: TRBD1 (5 bases). Trimming cost V 10 bases and J 1 base, with 12 bases left between them. CDR1 and CDR2 from the germline V gene are KGHDR and SFDVKD. The CDR3 loop spans 13 amino acids. CDR3 amino acids: CATVGETNTEAFF. CDR3 nucleotides: TGTGCCACTGTGGGGGAGACGAACACTGAAGCTTTCTTT.

This clonotype occurred a few times. The chain uses TRBV20-1 and TRBJ1-1, with unresolved D. Trimming left V 6 bases short and J 11 bases short, with 19 bases between. This CDR3 is built from 12 residues. CDR1 is DFQATT, CDR2 SNEGSKA, per germline (reference sequence). In DNA form, the CDR3 reads TGCAGTGCCAAAGAAGCCGAGAATGAGGCTTTCTTT. Protein: CSAKEAENEAFF.

The rearrangement joins TRBV7-9 to TRBJ1-2, with D possibly matching TRBD1 (5 bases). Trimming left V 0 bases short and J 4 bases short, with 9 bases between. There are 14 residues in the CDR3. CDR1 and CDR2 from the germline V gene are SEHNR and FQNEAQ (reference sequence). The CDR3 region has the DNA TGTGCCAGCAGCTTAGCCGAGGGGAGCTATGGCTACACCTTC. This codes for CASSLAEGSYGYTF.

V gene TRBV23-1 combines with J gene TRBJ1-4, with D possibly matching TRBD1 (5 bases). TRBV23-1 is placed among ORFs of uncertain function. Between the trimmed V and J ends, which lost 6 bases and 5 bases, there was a span of 10 bases. This CDR3 contains 13 residues. This CDR3 is CASREGANEKLFF. In DNA form, the CDR3 reads TGCGCCAGCAGAGAAGGGGCCAATGAAAAACTGTTTTTT.

This chain uses TRBV29-1 with TRBJ2-4; D is ambiguous. The CDR3 runs to 14 residues. Germline loops: CDR1 SQVTM, CDR2 ANQGSEA. V was pared by 4 bases and J by 7 bases, with 17 bases between. CDR3: CSVAPTISRNIQYF. The CDR3 region has the DNA TGCAGCGTTGCCCCGACAATATCACGGAACATTCAGTACTTC. Drawing the rest from reference TRBV29-1 and TRBJ2-4, the complete variable domain is SAVISQKPSRDICQRGTSLTIQCQVDSQVTMMFWYRQQPGQSLTLIATANQGSEATYESGFVIDKFPISRPNLTFSTLTVSNMSPEDSSIYLCSVAPTISRNIQYFGAGTRLSVL.

This clonotype was seen only a few times. The chain couples TRBV9 to TRBJ2-1; TRBD2 might be the D (7 bases). Trimming stripped 5 bases from V and 5 bases from J, with 17 bases between. CDR3 length equals 15 residues. The germline V gene has CDR1 SGDLS and CDR2 YYNGEE. CDR3 sequence (DNA): TGTGCCAGCAGTTCGTACCGGGGGGCAAACAATGAGCAGTTCTTC. Protein product: CASSSYRGANNEQFF.

V and J are TRBV7-9 and TRBJ2-5; D perhaps matches TRBD1 (6 bases). Trimming shortened V by 0 bases and J by 3 bases, and 11 bases separated the two germline ends. This CDR3 contains 15 residues. The germline CDR1 and CDR2 sequences are SEHNR and FQNEAQ (reference sequence). This chain's CDR3 is CASSLAQGPEETQYF. In nucleotides, the CDR3 is TGTGCCAGCAGCTTAGCGCAGGGGCCGGAAGAGACCCAGTACTTC.

This clonotype was detected only a few times. V gene TRBV29-1 combines with J gene TRBJ1-1; 8 bases fit TRBD1. CDR3 length equals 13 residues. Germline V gives CDR1 SQVTM, CDR2 ANQGSEA. The V segment lost 2 bases and the J segment 11 bases; nucleotides outside the gene matches: 10. CDR3 DNA: TGCAGCGTTGAAAAAGCCCGAGACAGGGGTGCTTTCTTT. Its translation: CSVEKARDRGAFF.

The chain uses TRBV12-3 or TRBV12-4 and TRBJ1-2, with TRBD1 matching over 9 bases. This CDR3 has 15 amino acids. V was pared by 2 bases and J by 4 bases, with 5 bases of the junction left unmatched. The CDR3 bases are TGTGCCAGCAGTTTACGAGGGACAGGGCTCTATGGCTACACCTTC. Protein product: CASSLRGTGLYGYTF.

This clonotype appeared many times. The chain recombines TRBV3-1 with TRBJ1-6, with a possible D match to TRBD1 (5 bases). Germline V gives CDR1 LGHDT, CDR2 YNNKEL (reference sequence). The CDR3 is 16 amino acids. V was cut by 0 bases and J by 6 bases, with 12 bases left in between. The CDR3 spells CASSQDRAFRNSPLHF. In DNA form, the CDR3 reads TGTGCCAGCAGCCAAGACAGGGCTTTCCGTAATTCACCCCTCCACTTT.